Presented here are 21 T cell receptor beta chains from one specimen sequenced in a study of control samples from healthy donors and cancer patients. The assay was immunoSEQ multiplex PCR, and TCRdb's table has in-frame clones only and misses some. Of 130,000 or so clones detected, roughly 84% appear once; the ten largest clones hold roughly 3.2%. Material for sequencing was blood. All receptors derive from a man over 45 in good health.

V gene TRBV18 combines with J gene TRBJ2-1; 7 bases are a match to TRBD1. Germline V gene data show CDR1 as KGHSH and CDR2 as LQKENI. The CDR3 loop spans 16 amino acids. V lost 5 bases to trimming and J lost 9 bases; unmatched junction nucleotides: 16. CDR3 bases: TGTGCCAGCTCAGCGTGGACCGGGACAGAGAATGGTGAGCAGTTCTTC. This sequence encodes CASSAWTGTENGEQFF.

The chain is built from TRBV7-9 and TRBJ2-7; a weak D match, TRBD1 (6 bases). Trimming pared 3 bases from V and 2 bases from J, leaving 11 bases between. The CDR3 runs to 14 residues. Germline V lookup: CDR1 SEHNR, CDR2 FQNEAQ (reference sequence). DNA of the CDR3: TGTGCCAGCAGCTTTACAGGGCCTACCTACGAGCAGTACTTC. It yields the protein CASSFTGPTYEQYF.

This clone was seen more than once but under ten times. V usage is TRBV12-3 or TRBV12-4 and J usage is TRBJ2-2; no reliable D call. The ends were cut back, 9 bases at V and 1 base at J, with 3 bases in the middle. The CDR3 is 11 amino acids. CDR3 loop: CASQNTGELFF. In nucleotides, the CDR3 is TGTGCCAGTCAGAACACCGGGGAGCTGTTTTTT.

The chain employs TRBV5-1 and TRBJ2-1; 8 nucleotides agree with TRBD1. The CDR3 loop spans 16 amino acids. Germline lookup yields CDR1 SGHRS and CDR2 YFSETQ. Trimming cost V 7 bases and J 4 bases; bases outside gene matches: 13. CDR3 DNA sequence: TGCGCCAGCGACGCCGTTCCGAGACAGGGGTACAATGAGCAGTTCTTC. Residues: CASDAVPRQGYNEQFF.

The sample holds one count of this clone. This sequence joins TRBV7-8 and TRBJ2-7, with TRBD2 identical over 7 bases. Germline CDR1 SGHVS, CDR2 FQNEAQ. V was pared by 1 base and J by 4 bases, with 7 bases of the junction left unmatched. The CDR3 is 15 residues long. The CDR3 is CASSLGAGVLYEQYF. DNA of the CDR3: TGTGCCAGCAGCTTAGGGGCGGGGGTCCTTTACGAGCAGTACTTC.

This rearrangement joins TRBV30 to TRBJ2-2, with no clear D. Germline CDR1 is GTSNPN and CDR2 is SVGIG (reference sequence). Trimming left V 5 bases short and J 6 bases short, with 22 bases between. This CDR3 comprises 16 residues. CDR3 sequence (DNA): TGTGCCTGGGGGCCCGGCCAGTTTGCTTTCGCCGGGGAGCTGTTTTTT. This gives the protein CAWGPGQFAFAGELFF.

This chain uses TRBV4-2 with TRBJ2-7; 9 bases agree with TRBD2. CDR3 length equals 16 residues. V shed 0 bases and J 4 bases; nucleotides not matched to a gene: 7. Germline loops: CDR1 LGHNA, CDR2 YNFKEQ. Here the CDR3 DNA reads TGTGCCAGCAGCCAAGAAGGCGGGGGGGCCGGGTACGAGCAGTACTTC. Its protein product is CASSQEGGGAGYEQYF.

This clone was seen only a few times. In DNA, the CDR3 is TGTGCCAGCAGCTCGTCGGTTGGAAACACCATATATTTT. This codes for CASSSSVGNTIYF. The gene calls are TRBV5-4 and TRBJ1-3; D ambiguous. Germline lookup yields CDR1 SGHNT and CDR2 YYREEE (reference sequence). Trimming cost V 3 bases and J 3 bases, with 7 bases left between them. The CDR3 length is 13 residues.

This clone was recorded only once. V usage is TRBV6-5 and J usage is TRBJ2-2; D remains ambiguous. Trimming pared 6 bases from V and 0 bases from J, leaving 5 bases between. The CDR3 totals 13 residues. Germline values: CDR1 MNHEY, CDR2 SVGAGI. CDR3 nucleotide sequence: TGTGCCAGCAGGCCGCCGAACACCGGGGAGCTGTTTTTT. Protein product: CASRPPNTGELFF.

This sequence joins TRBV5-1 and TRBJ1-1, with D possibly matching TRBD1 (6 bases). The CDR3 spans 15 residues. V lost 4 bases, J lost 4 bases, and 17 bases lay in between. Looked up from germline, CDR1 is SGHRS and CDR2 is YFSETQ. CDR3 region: CASSASSQGFTEAFF. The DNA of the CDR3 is TGCGCCAGCAGCGCCTCCTCACAGGGCTTCACTGAAGCTTTCTTT.

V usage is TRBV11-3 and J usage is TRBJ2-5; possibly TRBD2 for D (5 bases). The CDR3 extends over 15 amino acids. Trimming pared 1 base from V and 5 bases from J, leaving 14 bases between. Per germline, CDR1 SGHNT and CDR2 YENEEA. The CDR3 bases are TGTGCCAGCAGCTTAGGTGAGGGCTGGGCGGAGACCCAGTACTTC. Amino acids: CASSLGEGWAETQYF.

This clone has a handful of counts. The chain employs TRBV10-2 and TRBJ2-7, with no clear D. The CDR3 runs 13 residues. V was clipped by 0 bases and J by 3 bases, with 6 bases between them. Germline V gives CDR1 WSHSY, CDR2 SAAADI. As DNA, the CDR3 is TGCGCCAGCAGTGAGTCACCGTTCTACGAGCAGTACTTC. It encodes CASSESPFYEQYF.

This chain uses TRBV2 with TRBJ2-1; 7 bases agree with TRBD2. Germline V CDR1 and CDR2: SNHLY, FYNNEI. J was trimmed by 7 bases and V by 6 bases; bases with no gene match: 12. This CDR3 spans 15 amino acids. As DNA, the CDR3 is TGTGCCAGCAGCCCTACCCAAGCGGGGAGTAATGAGCAGTTCTTC. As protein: CASSPTQAGSNEQFF.

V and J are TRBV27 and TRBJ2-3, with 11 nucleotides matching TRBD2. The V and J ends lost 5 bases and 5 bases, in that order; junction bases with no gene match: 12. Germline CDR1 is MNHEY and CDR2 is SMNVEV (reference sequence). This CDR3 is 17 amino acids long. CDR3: CASSPIAGGSDRDTQYF. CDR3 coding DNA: TGTGCCAGCAGTCCCATAGCGGGGGGGTCTGATAGAGATACGCAGTATTTT.

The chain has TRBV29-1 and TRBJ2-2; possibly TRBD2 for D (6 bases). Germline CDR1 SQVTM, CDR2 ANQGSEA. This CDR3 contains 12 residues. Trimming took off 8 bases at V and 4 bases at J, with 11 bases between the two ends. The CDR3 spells CSSWGVTGELFF. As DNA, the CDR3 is TGCAGCTCATGGGGGGTCACCGGGGAGCTGTTTTTT.

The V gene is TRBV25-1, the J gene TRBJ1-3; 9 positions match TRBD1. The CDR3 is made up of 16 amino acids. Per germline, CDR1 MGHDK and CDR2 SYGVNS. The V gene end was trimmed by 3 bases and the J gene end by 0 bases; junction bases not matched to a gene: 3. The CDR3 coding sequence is TGTGCCAGCAGTGATGGGACAGGGAGCTCTGGAAACACCATATATTTT. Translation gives CASSDGTGSSGNTIYF.

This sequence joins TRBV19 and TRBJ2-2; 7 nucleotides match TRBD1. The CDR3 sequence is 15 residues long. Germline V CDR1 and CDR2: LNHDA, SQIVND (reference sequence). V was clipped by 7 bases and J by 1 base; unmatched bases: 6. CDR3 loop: CASKTGAGNTGELFF. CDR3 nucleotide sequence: TGTGCCAGTAAAACAGGGGCTGGGAACACCGGGGAGCTGTTTTTT.

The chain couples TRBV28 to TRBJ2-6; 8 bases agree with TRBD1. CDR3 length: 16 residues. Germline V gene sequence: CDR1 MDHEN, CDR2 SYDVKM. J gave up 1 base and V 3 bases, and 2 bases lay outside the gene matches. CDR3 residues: CASSFQGASGANVLTF. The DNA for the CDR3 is TGTGCCAGCAGTTTCCAGGGGGCGTCTGGGGCCAACGTCCTGACTTTC.

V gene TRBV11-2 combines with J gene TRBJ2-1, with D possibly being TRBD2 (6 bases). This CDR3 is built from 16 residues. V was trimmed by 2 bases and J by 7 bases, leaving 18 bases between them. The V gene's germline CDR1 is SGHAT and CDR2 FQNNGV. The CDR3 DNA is TGTGCCAGCAGCTTAAGGCCAGGGACTGGGGGGAATGAGCAGTTCTTC. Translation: CASSLRPGTGGNEQFF. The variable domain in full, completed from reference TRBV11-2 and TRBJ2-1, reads EAGVAQSPRYKIIEKRQSVAFWCNPISGHATLYWYQQILGQGPKLLIQFQNNGVVDDSQLPKDRFSAERLKGVDSTLKIQPAKLEDSAVYLCASSLRPGTGGNEQFFGPGTRLTVL.

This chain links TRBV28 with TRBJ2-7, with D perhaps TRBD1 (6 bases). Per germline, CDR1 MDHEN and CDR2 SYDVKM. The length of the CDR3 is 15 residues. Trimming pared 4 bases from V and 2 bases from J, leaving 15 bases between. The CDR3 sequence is CASSSSGESPYEQYF. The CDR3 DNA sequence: TGTGCCAGCAGTTCTTCAGGGGAATCTCCCTACGAGCAGTACTTC.

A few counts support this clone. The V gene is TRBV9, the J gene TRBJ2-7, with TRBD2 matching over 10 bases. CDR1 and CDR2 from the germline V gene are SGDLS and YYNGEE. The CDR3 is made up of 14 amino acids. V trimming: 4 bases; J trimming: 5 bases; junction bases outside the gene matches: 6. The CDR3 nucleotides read TGTGCCAGCAGCCCTAGCGGGGGTTTCAACGAGCAGTACTTC. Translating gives CASSPSGGFNEQYF. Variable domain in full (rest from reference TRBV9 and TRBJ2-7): DSGVTQTPKHLITATGQRVTLRCSPRSGDLSVYWYQQSLDQGLQFLIQYYNGEERAKGNILERFSAQQFPDLHSELNLSSLELGDSALYFCASSPSGGFNEQYFGPGTRLTVT.